One sample yielded the 13 T cell receptor beta chains listed below, sequenced in a study of shared clonotypes between healthy human individuals. In the naive CD8 group, cells lacked CD45RO and were positively selected for CCR7, so terminally differentiated effector memory CD45RA+ cells were left out. Clones were read by immunoSEQ multiplex PCR, and TCRdb kept only the in-frame ones, dropping some. The sample consists of about 1.9 million clones, around 93% of them appearing once. What was sequenced was naive CD8+ T cells from PBMCs. All receptors come from a young man in good health. Some clones in this sample may be carry-over from other donors' samples.

V is TRBV27 and J is TRBJ2-5; D is tentatively TRBD1 or TRBD2 (5 bases each). Trimming left V 8 bases short and J 10 bases short, with 14 bases between. CDR1 MNHEY and CDR2 SMNVEV come from the germline V gene (reference sequence). This CDR3 comprises 11 residues. In DNA form, the CDR3 reads TGTGCCAGCGAATCATGGGGGATCCAGTACTTC. The encoded protein is CASESWGIQYF.

V is TRBV19 and J is TRBJ1-5; no definite D call. Germline-derived CDR1 and CDR2 are LNHDA and SQIVND (reference sequence). This CDR3 comprises 13 residues. V lost 3 bases and J 6 bases, leaving 9 bases between the germline ends. The CDR3 region is CASSMGSGQPQHF. DNA for the CDR3: TGTGCCAGTAGTATGGGGTCGGGTCAGCCCCAGCATTTT.

The chain is built from TRBV5-1 and TRBJ2-7; a possible D gene is TRBD1 (5 bases). CDR1 and CDR2 (germline): SGHRS, YFSETQ. This CDR3 is built from 13 residues. Trimming stripped 0 bases from V and 2 bases from J, with 6 bases between. The CDR3 coding sequence is TGCGCCAGCAGCTTGGTGGGGCCCTACGAGCAGTACTTC. Its translation is CASSLVGPYEQYF.

The chain employs TRBV6-1 and TRBJ1-1; D not certain. The CDR3 sequence is 16 residues long. Trimming took 1 base from V and 0 from J, leaving 12 bases between them. Germline assignment: CDR1 MNHNS and CDR2 SASEGT. The CDR3, as DNA: TGTGCCAGCAGTGAAGGGGTGGGCCCCATGAACACTGAAGCTTTCTTT. As protein: CASSEGVGPMNTEAFF.

Of note for this clone: This sample includes further DNA sequences coding for the same CDR3. The chain recombines TRBV27 with TRBJ2-7; 9 bases are a match to TRBD1. CDR3 length equals 13 residues. V lost 8 bases, J lost 1 base, and 3 bases stayed unmatched. The germline CDR1 and CDR2 sequences are MNHEY and SMNVEV (reference sequence). DNA for the CDR3: TGTGCCAGCGGACAGGGGTCATCCTACGAGCAGTACTTC. The encoded protein is CASGQGSSYEQYF.

Only one count was recorded for this clone. This chain links TRBV5-1 with TRBJ2-5; 7 positions match TRBD2. Losses at the gene ends were 1 base for V and 1 base for J; bases not matched to a gene: 7. The CDR3 is 16 amino acids. Germline V gene sequence: CDR1 SGHRS, CDR2 YFSETQ. The CDR3 DNA reads TGCGCCAGCAGCTTGATAGAGACTAGCTTCCAAGAGACCCAGTACTTC. This encodes CASSLIETSFQETQYF.

This chain uses TRBV10-1 with TRBJ2-5, with D unresolved. Germline V gene sequence: CDR1 WNHNN, CDR2 SYGVQD (reference sequence). V was clipped by 7 bases and J by 5 bases, with 14 bases between them. This CDR3 is built from 13 residues. CDR3 sequence reads: CASISAVTETQYF. CDR3 bases: TGCGCCAGCATCTCCGCGGTTACGGAGACCCAGTACTTC.

CDR3: CATSGQLSWGNQPQHF. The DNA for the CDR3 is TGTGCCACCAGCGGTCAACTATCTTGGGGGAATCAGCCCCAGCATTTT. The rearrangement joins TRBV15 to TRBJ1-5; D is possibly TRBD1 (5 bases). There are 16 residues in the CDR3. The V and J ends lost 5 bases and 4 bases respectively, with 18 bases between them. The germline CDR1 and CDR2 sequences are LNHNV and YYDKDF (reference sequence).

The chain is built from TRBV18 and TRBJ1-5; D gene uncertain. Germline V gene sequence: CDR1 KGHSH, CDR2 LQKENI. The CDR3 has 15 residues. The V gene lost 8 bases and the J gene lost 3 bases, with 17 bases spanning the gap. DNA for the CDR3: TGTGCCAGCGACAACCCGAAGGACTACAATCAGCCCCAGCATTTT. This codes for CASDNPKDYNQPQHF.

The V call is TRBV5-6, the J call TRBJ1-1; D is perhaps TRBD1 (6 bases). The germline V gene has CDR1 SGHDT and CDR2 YYEEEE. V was cut by 2 bases and J by 3 bases, with 11 bases left in between. This CDR3 has 14 amino acids. The CDR3 spells CASSFTGYYTEAFF. In nucleotides, the CDR3 is TGTGCCAGCAGCTTTACAGGGTATTACACTGAAGCTTTCTTT.

The chain employs TRBV29-1 and TRBJ2-2; maybe TRBD2 (6 bases). This CDR3 spans 14 amino acids. Germline V lookup: CDR1 SQVTM, CDR2 ANQGSEA. Trimming stripped 6 bases from V and 5 bases from J, with 16 bases between. DNA for the CDR3: TGCAGCGTACGAGGAGGGGCCGGGACCGGGGAGCTGTTTTTT. Translating it yields CSVRGGAGTGELFF.

The chain joins TRBV7-8 to TRBJ2-2; D call uncertain. V was shortened by 3 bases and J by 0 bases, with 8 bases between the two germline ends. Germline values: CDR1 SGHVS, CDR2 FQNEAQ. The CDR3 is made up of 15 amino acids. The CDR3 DNA follows: TGTGCCAGCAGCTTCGGACCTACGAACACCGGGGAGCTGTTTTTT. Protein sequence: CASSFGPTNTGELFF.

CDR3 region: CASSVGWAPTYEQYF. The CDR3 nucleotides are TGTGCCAGCAGCGTGGGGTGGGCTCCTACCTACGAGCAGTACTTC. The chain uses TRBV9 and TRBJ2-7; D is unresolved. Trimming took off 2 bases at V and 2 bases at J, with 14 bases between the two ends. The CDR3 runs to 15 residues. Looked up from germline, CDR1 is SGDLS and CDR2 is YYNGEE. Full variable domain (missing parts from reference TRBV9 and TRBJ2-7): DSGVTQTPKHLITATGQRVTLRCSPRSGDLSVYWYQQSLDQGLQFLIQYYNGEERAKGNILERFSAQQFPDLHSELNLSSLELGDSALYFCASSVGWAPTYEQYFGPGTRLTVT.